The clone carrying this TCR beta chain was seen more than once but under ten times. This specimen comes from a study of control samples from healthy donors and cancer patients. TCRdb's table, derived via immunoSEQ multiplex PCR, lists solely in-frame clones and lacks some. Among 150,000 to 200,000 clones listed, 90% were seen once. The CDR3 has 14 amino acids. Between the trimmed V and J ends, which lost 7 bases and 0 bases, there was a span of 10 bases. Germline V gene sequence: CDR1 KGHDR, CDR2 SFDVKD. This chain uses TRBV24-1 with TRBJ2-3, with D perhaps matching TRBD1 (6 bases). Material: blood. The clonotype was recovered from a woman aged 50 to 65 in good health. This chain's CDR3 is CATSLTGSTDTQYF. In DNA form, the CDR3 reads TGTGCCACCAGCTTGACAGGTAGCACAGATACGCAGTATTTT.